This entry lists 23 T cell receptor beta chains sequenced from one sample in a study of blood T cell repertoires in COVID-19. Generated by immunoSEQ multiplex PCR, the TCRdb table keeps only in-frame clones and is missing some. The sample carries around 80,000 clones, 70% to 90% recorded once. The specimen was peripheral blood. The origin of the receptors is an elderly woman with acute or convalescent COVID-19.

The CDR3 loop reads CASSRSDRGYGYTF. In nucleotides, the CDR3 is TGTGCCAGCAGTCGTTCCGACAGGGGTTATGGCTACACCTTC. The chain couples TRBV6-5 to TRBJ1-2, with TRBD1 matching over 8 bases. The V gene end was trimmed by 5 bases and the J gene end by 5 bases; junction bases not matched to a gene: 7. Germline V CDR1 and CDR2: MNHEY, SVGAGI. The CDR3 extends over 14 amino acids.

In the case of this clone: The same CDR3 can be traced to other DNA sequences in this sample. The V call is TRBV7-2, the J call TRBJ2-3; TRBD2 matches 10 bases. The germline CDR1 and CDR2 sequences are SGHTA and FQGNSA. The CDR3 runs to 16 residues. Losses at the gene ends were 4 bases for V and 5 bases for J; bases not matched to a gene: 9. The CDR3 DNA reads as TGTGCCAGCAGCTCCCCAGAGCGGGGGGGGTTAGATACGCAGTATTTT. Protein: CASSSPERGGLDTQYF.

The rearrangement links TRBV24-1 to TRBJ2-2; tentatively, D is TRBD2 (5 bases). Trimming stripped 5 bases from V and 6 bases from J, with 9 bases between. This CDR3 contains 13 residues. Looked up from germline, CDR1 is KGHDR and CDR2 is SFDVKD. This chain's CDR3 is CATSGGSAGELFF. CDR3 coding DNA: TGTGCCACCAGTGGTGGGAGCGCCGGGGAGCTGTTTTTT.

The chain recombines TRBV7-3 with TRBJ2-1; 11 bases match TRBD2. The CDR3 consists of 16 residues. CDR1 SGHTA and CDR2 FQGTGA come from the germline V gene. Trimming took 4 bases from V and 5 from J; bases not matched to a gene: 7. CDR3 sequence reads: CASSSRLAGTHNEQFF. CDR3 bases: TGTGCCAGCAGCTCTAGACTAGCGGGAACCCACAATGAGCAGTTCTTC. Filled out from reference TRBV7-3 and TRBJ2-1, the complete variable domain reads GAGVSQTPSNKVTEKGKYVELRCDPISGHTALYWYRQSLGQGPEFLIYFQGTGAADDSGLPNDRFFAVRPEGSVSTLKIQRTERGDSAVYLCASSSRLAGTHNEQFFGPGTRLTVL.

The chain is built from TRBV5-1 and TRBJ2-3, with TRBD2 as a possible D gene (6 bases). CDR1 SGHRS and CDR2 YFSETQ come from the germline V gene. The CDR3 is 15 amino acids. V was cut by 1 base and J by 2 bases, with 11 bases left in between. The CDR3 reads CASSLQEGHTDTQYF. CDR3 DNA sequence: TGCGCCAGCAGCTTGCAGGAGGGGCACACAGATACGCAGTATTTT.

The CDR3 sequence is CASSFIPNEKLFF. The DNA of the CDR3 is TGTGCCAGCAGTTTCATTCCTAATGAAAAACTGTTTTTT. The V gene is TRBV27, the J gene TRBJ1-4, with no clear D. The CDR3 length is 13 residues. Germline values: CDR1 MNHEY, CDR2 SMNVEV (reference sequence). The ends were cut back, 3 bases at V and 3 bases at J, with 5 bases in the middle.

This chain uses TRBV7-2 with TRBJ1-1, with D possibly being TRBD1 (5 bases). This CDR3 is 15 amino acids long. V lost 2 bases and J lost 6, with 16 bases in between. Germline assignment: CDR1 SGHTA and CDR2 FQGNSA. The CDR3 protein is CASSLLIKGAAEAFF. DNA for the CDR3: TGTGCCAGCAGCTTACTAATTAAAGGGGCGGCTGAAGCTTTCTTT.

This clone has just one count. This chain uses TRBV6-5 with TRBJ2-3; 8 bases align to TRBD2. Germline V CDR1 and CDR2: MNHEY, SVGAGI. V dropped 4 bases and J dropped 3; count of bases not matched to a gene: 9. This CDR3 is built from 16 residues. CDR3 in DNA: TGTGCCAGCAGTTCTGGGATAAGCGGGGGAACAGATACGCAGTATTTT. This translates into CASSSGISGGTDTQYF.

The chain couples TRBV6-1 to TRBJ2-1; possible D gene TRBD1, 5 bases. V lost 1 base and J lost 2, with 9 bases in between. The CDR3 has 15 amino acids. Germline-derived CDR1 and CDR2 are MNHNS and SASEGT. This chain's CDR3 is CASSEEGDTYNEQFF. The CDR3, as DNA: TGTGCCAGCAGTGAAGAAGGGGATACCTACAATGAGCAGTTCTTC.

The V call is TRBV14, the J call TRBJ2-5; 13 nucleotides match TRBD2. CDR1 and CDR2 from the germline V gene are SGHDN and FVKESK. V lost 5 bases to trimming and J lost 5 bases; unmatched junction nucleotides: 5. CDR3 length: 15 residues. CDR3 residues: CASSKLAGGPETQYF. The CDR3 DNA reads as TGTGCCAGCAGCAAACTAGCGGGAGGGCCGGAGACCCAGTACTTC. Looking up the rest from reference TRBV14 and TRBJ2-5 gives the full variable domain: EAGVTQFPSHSVIEKGQTVTLRCDPISGHDNLYWYRRVMGKEIKFLLHFVKESKQDESGMPNNRFLAERTGGTYSTLKVQPAELEDSGVYFCASSKLAGGPETQYFGPGTRLLVL.

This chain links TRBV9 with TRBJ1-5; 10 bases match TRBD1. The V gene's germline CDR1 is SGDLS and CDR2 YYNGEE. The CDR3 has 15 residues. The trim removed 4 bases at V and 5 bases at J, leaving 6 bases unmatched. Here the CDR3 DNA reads TGTGCCAGCAGCACGGGACAGGGGAGGGATCAGCCCCAGCATTTT. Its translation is CASSTGQGRDQPQHF.

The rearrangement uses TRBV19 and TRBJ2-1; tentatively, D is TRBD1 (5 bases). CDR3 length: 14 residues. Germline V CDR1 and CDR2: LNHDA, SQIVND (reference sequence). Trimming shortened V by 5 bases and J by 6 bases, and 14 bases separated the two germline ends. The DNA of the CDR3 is TGTGCCAGTAGTTGGCAGGGTGATTCCAATGAGCAGTTCTTC. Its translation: CASSWQGDSNEQFF.

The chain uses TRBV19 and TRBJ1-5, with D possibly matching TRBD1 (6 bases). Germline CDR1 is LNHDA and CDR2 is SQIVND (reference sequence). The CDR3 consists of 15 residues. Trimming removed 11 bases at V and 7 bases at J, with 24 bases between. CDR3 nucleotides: TGTGCCCGTCGGGGGGTGGGGGGGGCAGAGCAGCCCCAGCATTTT. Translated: CARRGVGGAEQPQHF.

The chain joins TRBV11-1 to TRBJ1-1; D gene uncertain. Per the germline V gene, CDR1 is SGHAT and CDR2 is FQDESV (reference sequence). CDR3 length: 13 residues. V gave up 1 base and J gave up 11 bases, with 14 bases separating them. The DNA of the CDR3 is TGTGCCAGCAGCTTAGGTGACATGGCGGGGGCTTTCTTT. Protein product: CASSLGDMAGAFF.

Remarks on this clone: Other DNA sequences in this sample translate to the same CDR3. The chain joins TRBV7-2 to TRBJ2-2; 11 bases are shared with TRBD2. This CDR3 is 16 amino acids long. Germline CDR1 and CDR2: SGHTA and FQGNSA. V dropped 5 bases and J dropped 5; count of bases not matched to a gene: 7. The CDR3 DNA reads TGTGCCAGCAGCCCCGGACTAGCGGGTGTAACCGGGGAGCTGTTTTTT. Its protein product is CASSPGLAGVTGELFF.

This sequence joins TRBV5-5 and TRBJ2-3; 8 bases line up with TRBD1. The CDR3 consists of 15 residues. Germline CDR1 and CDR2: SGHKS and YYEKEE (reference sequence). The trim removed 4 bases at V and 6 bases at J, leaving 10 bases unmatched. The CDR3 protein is CASSREGRGPDTQYF. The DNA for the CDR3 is TGTGCCAGCAGCCGGGAAGGCAGGGGGCCGGATACGCAGTATTTT.

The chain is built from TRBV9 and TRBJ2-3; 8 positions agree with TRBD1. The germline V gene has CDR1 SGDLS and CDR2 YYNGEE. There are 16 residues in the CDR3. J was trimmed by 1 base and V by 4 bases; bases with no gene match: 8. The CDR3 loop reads CASSTRGRFGTDTQYF. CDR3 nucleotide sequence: TGTGCCAGCAGCACCAGGGGGCGGTTTGGCACAGATACGCAGTATTTT. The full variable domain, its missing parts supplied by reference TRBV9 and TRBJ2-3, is DSGVTQTPKHLITATGQRVTLRCSPRSGDLSVYWYQQSLDQGLQFLIQYYNGEERAKGNILERFSAQQFPDLHSELNLSSLELGDSALYFCASSTRGRFGTDTQYFGPGTRLTVL.

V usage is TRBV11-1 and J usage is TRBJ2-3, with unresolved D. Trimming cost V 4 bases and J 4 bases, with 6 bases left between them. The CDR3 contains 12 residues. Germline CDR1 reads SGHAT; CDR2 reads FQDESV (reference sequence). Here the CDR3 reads CASSSTSDTQYF. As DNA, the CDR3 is TGTGCCAGCAGCTCCACTTCAGATACGCAGTATTTT.

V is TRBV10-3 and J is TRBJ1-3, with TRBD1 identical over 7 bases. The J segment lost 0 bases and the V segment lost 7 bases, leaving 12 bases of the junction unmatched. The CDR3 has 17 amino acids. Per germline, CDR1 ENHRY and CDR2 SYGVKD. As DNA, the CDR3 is TGTGCCATCACGGGACGGGTCGCAGGGGGCTCTGGAAACACCATATATTTT. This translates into CAITGRVAGGSGNTIYF.

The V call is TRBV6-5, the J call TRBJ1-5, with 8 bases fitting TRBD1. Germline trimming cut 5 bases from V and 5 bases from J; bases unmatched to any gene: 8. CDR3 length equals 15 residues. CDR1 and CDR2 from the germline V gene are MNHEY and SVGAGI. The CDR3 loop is CASSLMDRDHQPQHF. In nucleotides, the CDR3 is TGTGCCAGCAGTCTTATGGACAGGGATCATCAGCCCCAGCATTTT.

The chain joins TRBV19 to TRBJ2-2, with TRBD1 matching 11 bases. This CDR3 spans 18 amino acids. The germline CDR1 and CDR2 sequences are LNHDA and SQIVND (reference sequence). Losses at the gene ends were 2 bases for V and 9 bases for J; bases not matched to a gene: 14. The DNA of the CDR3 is TGTGCCAGTAGTATAACCAGCGCGGGACAGGGGGGCTTGAGGGAGCTGTTTTTT. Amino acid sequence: CASSITSAGQGGLRELFF. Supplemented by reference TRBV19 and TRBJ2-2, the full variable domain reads DGGITQSPKYLFRKEGQNVTLSCEQNLNHDAMYWYRQDPGQGLRLIYYSQIVNDFQKGDIAEGYSVSREKKESFPLTVTSAQKNPTAFYLCASSITSAGQGGLRELFFGEGSRLTVL.

Here the CDR3 reads CSVGRLAGDEQYF. The CDR3 nucleotides are TGCAGCGTTGGCCGCCTAGCGGGAGACGAGCAGTACTTC. V and J are TRBV29-1 and TRBJ2-7; 10 positions match TRBD2. V trimming: 4 bases; J trimming: 5 bases; junction bases outside the gene matches: 5. CDR1 SQVTM and CDR2 ANQGSEA come from the germline V gene. The CDR3 has 13 amino acids.

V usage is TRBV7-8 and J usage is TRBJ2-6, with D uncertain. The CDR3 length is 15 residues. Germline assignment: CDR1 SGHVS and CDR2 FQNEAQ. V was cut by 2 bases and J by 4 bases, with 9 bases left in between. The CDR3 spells CASSLKQFGANVLTF. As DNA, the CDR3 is TGTGCCAGCAGCTTAAAACAGTTCGGGGCCAACGTCCTGACTTTC.